This record covers a single T cell receptor (beta chain). The data derive from a study of shared clonotypes between healthy human individuals. Germline values: CDR1 MNHEY, CDR2 SMNVEV (reference sequence). CDR3 length: 13 residues. V lost 6 bases to trimming and J lost 4 bases, with 12 bases between them. The method was immunoSEQ multiplex PCR; TCRdb's version includes in-frame clones alone and lacks a portion of them. This table holds 450,000 to 500,000 clones, 81% found once. This chain joins TRBV27 and TRBJ1-2; D gene unclear. Sequencing was carried out using PBMCs. The clonotype comes from a woman between 40 and 50 years old in good health. Some clones in this sample may be carry-over from other donors' samples. The CDR3 region is CASSYRHAYGYTF. Here the CDR3 DNA reads TGTGCCAGCAGCTATCGACACGCCTATGGCTACACCTTC.